These T cell receptor beta chains were read from a single sample in a study of blood T cells in healthy people across ages. TCRdb called the 5' RACE reads again in MiXCR, with one record for every CDR3 protein. The data show about 280,000 distinct CDR3 sequences, 25% to 30% seen once. The specimen was blood. Receptors were obtained from a woman aged 70-85 years in good health. Both conserved end residues are part of each CDR3. Some rows have no size entry. The others give once, few or many, or a class for an expanded clone.

CDR3 | size | J | V
CSVLQSPTYNSPLHF | NA | TRBJ1-6 | TRBV29-1
CSAPASGTYNEQFF | NA | TRBJ2-1 | TRBV20-1
CASSYEADSPLHF | few | TRBJ1-6 | TRBV6-5
CASSVGWTGSEKLFF | NA | TRBJ1-4 | TRBV9
CASMNRASYNEQFF | NA | TRBJ2-1 | TRBV19
CASSLNYLETQYF | NA | TRBJ2-5 | TRBV7-2
CASSFRQGGNNEQFF | NA | TRBJ2-1 | TRBV7-3
CASREQTVGNEQFF | NA | TRBJ2-1 | TRBV28
CASSQASGSSYNEQFF | few | TRBJ2-1 | TRBV4-1
CASSLRTLRDRGEPLHF | NA | TRBJ1-6 | TRBV4-2
CASSPSGGSSANTGELFF | NA | TRBJ2-2 | TRBV18
CASSLQVPTNEKLFF | many | TRBJ1-4 | TRBV7-9
CASSQGTGARAKNIQYF | NA | TRBJ2-4 | TRBV4-3
CASSLESGPFYEQYF | NA | NA | TRBV11-2
CVSSLDRRETQYF | NA | TRBJ2-5 | TRBV5-1
CATSDPRQGPSGYGYTF | few | TRBJ1-2 | TRBV24-1
CASSQVTSGGSMLF | NA | TRBJ2-1 | TRBV3-1
CASSPAAGNTGELFF | few | TRBJ2-2 | TRBV12-3/TRBV12-4
CASSFRWGEQFF | NA | NA | TRBV7-2
CASSQLSGYGYTF | NA | TRBJ1-2 | TRBV3-1
CASSVVGETGELFF | many | TRBJ2-2 | TRBV9
CSASSRASREQYF | NA | TRBJ2-7 | TRBV20-1
CASSPGVGGTDTQYF | NA | TRBJ2-3 | TRBV28
CATSDFGQSLDNGGSSYNEQFF | few | TRBJ2-1 | TRBV24-1
CASSMDRVRTETFF | NA | TRBJ1-1 | TRBV19
CATSDGDLGANVLTF | NA | TRBJ2-6 | TRBV24-1
CASRRGLAETNEQFF | NA | TRBJ2-1 | TRBV6-5
CASRQNSGNYGYTF | NA | TRBJ1-2 | TRBV28
CASSPINYNEQFF | many | TRBJ2-1 | TRBV11-1
CASSSMIWGNTEAFF | NA | TRBJ1-1 | TRBV7-9
CGVKTSGPETQYF | NA | TRBJ2-5 | TRBV29-1
CASSPGLARFPYNEQFF | NA | TRBJ2-1 | TRBV14
CASSPGLAGVYEQFF | few | TRBJ2-1 | TRBV3-1
CASSLSGGRTYNEQFF | NA | TRBJ2-1 | TRBV5-1
CASSSRDRAYEQYF | few | TRBJ2-7 | TRBV7-2
CSALLAGGGQDTQYF | NA | TRBJ2-3 | TRBV20-1
CSAGTYGNIQYF | many | TRBJ2-4 | TRBV20-1
CASSRGPYEQYF | NA | NA | TRBV28
CSVESGRGETQYF | few | TRBJ2-5 | TRBV29-1
CSARTGSNQPQHF | few | TRBJ1-5 | TRBV20-1
CASSQGSTGELFF | few | TRBJ2-2 | TRBV3-1
CASSLGSGTSHEQFF | many | TRBJ2-1 | TRBV12-3/TRBV12-4
CASSQGRQTYTEAFF | NA | TRBJ1-1 | TRBV5-1
CASHNVPATNEKLFF | few | TRBJ1-4 | TRBV28
CAGSFSDTQYF | NA | TRBJ2-3 | TRBV6-2/TRBV6-3
CASSSSMEQYF | many | TRBJ2-7 | TRBV7-8